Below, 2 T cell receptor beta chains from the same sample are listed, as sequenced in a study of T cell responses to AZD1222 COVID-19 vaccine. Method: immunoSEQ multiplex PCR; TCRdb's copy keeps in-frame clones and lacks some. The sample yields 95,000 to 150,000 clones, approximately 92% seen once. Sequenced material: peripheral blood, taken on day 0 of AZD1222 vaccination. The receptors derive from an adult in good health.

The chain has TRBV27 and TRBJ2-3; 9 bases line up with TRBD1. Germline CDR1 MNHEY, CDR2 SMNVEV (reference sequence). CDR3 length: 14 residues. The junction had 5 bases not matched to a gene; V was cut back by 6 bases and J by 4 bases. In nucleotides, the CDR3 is TGTGCCAGCAGCTGGGACAGGGTGGCAGATACGCAGTATTTT. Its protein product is CASSWDRVADTQYF.

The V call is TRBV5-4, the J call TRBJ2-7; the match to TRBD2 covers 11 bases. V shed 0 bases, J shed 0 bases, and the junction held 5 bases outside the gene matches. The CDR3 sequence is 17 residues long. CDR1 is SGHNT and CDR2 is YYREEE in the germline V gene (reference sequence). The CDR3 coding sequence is TGTGCCAGCAGCTTGGACCTAGCGGGGGGTCTCTCCTACGAGCAGTACTTC. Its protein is CASSLDLAGGLSYEQYF.